The 6 T cell receptor beta chains below all came from one sample that was sequenced in a study of blood T cell repertoires in COVID-19 (dated by TCRdb to 2018 to 2020). Library method: the immunoSEQ multiplex PCR assay. Not all clones reach the TCRdb copy of this immuneACCESS table, which keeps in-frame sequences only. Checked studies attribute under half of the gap to unresolved V genes and leave the rest unexplained. In this sample the table shows 110,000 or so clones, 85% to 90% of which occur a single time. Of the sample, roughly a quarter falls within the top ten clones. The material sequenced was peripheral blood. The receptors derive from a man between 65 and 79 years old with active or convalescent COVID-19.

This clone was counted once. The chain combines TRBV7-2 with TRBJ2-7; 12 bases line up with TRBD2. Germline CDR1 and CDR2: SGHTA and FQGNSA. The CDR3 extends over 17 amino acids. The trim removed 5 bases at V and 2 bases at J, leaving 10 bases unmatched. In DNA, the CDR3 is TGTGCCAGCAGCCGGGGACTAGCGGGCTCAATTGCCTACGAGCAGTACTTC. This translates into CASSRGLAGSIAYEQYF.

The V and J genes are TRBV2 and TRBJ1-2, with no clear D. Germline V gene sequence: CDR1 SNHLY, CDR2 FYNNEI. This CDR3 region has 12 residues. V gave up 10 bases and J gave up 4 bases, with 13 bases separating them. CDR3 sequence: CAILGISYGYTF. The CDR3, as DNA: TGTGCCATCCTGGGCATTTCCTATGGCTACACCTTC.

This rearrangement joins TRBV5-1 to TRBJ2-1; 7 bases are a match to TRBD1. V dropped 2 bases and J dropped 3; count of bases not matched to a gene: 5. The V gene's germline CDR1 is SGHRS and CDR2 YFSETQ. This CDR3 comprises 15 residues. The CDR3 sequence is CASSLETGNYNEQFF. CDR3 DNA: TGCGCCAGCAGCTTAGAGACAGGGAACTACAATGAGCAGTTCTTC.

The genes are TRBV2 and TRBJ1-1, with TRBD1 as a possible D gene (6 bases). Germline CDR1 and CDR2: SNHLY and FYNNEI. CDR3 size: 15 residues. V was clipped by 6 bases and J by 5 bases, with 19 bases between them. CDR3 in DNA: TGTGCCAGCAGCCCCAGCGGGGGGCTTTGGACTGAAGCTTTCTTT. Protein product: CASSPSGGLWTEAFF.

Worth noting for this clone: The sample has other DNA sequences that encode this CDR3 too. V is TRBV5-4 and J is TRBJ1-2, with a possible D match to TRBD1 (6 bases). The CDR3 is 14 residues long. CDR1 SGHNT and CDR2 YYREEE come from the germline V gene (reference sequence). The ends were cut back, 0 bases at V and 0 bases at J, with 6 bases in the middle. The CDR3 reads CASSLGQANYGYTF. The CDR3 DNA reads as TGTGCCAGCAGCTTGGGACAGGCTAACTATGGCTACACCTTC.

The chain is built from TRBV6-5 and TRBJ2-1, with D possibly TRBD2 on 6 matching bases. CDR1 MNHEY and CDR2 SVGAGI come from the germline V gene. The CDR3 consists of 15 residues. Between the trimmed V and J ends, which lost 6 bases and 2 bases, there was a span of 14 bases. In DNA form, the CDR3 reads TGTGCCAGCAGACGACTAGTTGGCGCCTACAATGAGCAGTTCTTC. Translating it yields CASRRLVGAYNEQFF.